This T cell receptor (beta chain) was retrieved from a study of vaccination and CD4 T cells after COVID-19. V shed 6 bases, J shed 5 bases, and the junction held 15 bases outside the gene matches. The V gene's germline CDR1 is DFQATT and CDR2 SNEGSKA (reference sequence). The CDR3 has 16 residues. The treatment: 10-day PBMC culture with coronavirus spike peptide pools or control peptides (ViraFEST assay). One should note that the unexposed donor's CD4+ T cells were collected before the COVID-19 pandemic (2011-2018). Peptide pools at roughly 11 ug/ml, together with around 10 IU/ml IL-2, were added to cultures of approximately 1.9 million PBMCs per well. Once cultured less than 11 days, CD4+ T cells underwent isolation by negative selection. Study results and caveats: Clonotypes reactive to SARS-CoV-2 had a median that went up from roughly 21 to 40, but not significantly. Among convalescent patients, a median roughly 88% of reactive clones emerged only after vaccination.

The Oncomine TCR Beta short-read assay sequenced DNA from cultured CD4+ T cells. Genomic DNA from cultured CD4+ T cells was extracted. Each CDR3 protein gets one entry after TCRdb re-called the PCR reads with MiXCR. Among several thousand distinct CDR3 sequences listed, roughly a third were seen once. For this clonotype: The antigen remains unidentified.

The sequenced sample consisted of CD4+ T cells from blood, cultured in vitro. This chain links TRBV20-1 with TRBJ1-5; 8 nucleotides line up with TRBD1. This clonotype originated in a human donor in good health. DNA of the CDR3: TGCAGTGCAATGACGACCGGACAGGGAAGAGATCAGCCCCAGCATTTT. Its protein product is CSAMTTGQGRDQPQHF.